This T cell receptor beta chain was captured by sequencing in a study of T cell responses to AZD1222 COVID-19 vaccine. Generated by immunoSEQ multiplex PCR, the TCRdb table keeps only in-frame clones and is missing some. This table holds over 85,000 clones, 70% to 90% found once. J lost 9 bases, V lost 2 bases, and 16 bases had no gene match. Germline CDR1 and CDR2: SQVTM and ANQGSEA. The CDR3 has 15 amino acids. The chain links TRBV29-1 to TRBJ2-7; TRBD1 aligns across 7 bases. This TCR was sampled from an adult who received the AZD1222 COVID-19 vaccine. The sequences come from peripheral blood, collected 28 days after the second AZD1222 dose. CDR3 DNA: TGCAGCGTTGAATTGACAGGGTCACCTCCTCTCGGGCAGTACTTC. It specifies CSVELTGSPPLGQYF.